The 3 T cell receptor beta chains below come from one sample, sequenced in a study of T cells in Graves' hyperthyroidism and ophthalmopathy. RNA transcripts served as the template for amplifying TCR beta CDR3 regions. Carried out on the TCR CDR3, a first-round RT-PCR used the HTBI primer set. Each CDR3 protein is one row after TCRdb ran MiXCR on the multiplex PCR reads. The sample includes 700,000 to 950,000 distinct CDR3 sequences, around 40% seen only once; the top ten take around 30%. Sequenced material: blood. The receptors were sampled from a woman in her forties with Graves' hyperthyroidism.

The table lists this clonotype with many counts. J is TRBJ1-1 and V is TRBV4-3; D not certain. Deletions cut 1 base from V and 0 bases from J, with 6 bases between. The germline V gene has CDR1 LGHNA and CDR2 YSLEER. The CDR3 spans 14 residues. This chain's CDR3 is CASSQGLMNTEAFF. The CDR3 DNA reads TGCGCCAGCAGCCAAGGTCTCATGAACACTGAAGCTTTCTTT.

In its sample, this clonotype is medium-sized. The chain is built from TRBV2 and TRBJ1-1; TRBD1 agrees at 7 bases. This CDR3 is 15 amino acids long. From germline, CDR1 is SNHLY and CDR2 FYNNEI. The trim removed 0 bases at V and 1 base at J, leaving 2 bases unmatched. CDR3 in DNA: TGTGCCAGCAGTGAAGCGACAGGGAGGAACACTGAAGCTTTCTTT. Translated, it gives CASSEATGRNTEAFF.

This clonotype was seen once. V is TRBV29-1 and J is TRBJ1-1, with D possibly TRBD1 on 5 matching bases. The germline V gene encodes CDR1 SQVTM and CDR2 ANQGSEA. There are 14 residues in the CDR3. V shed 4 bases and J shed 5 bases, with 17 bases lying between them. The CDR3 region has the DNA TGCAGCGTTGGTCCCCGGGATACAGGAACTGAAGCTTTCTTT. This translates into CSVGPRDTGTEAFF.